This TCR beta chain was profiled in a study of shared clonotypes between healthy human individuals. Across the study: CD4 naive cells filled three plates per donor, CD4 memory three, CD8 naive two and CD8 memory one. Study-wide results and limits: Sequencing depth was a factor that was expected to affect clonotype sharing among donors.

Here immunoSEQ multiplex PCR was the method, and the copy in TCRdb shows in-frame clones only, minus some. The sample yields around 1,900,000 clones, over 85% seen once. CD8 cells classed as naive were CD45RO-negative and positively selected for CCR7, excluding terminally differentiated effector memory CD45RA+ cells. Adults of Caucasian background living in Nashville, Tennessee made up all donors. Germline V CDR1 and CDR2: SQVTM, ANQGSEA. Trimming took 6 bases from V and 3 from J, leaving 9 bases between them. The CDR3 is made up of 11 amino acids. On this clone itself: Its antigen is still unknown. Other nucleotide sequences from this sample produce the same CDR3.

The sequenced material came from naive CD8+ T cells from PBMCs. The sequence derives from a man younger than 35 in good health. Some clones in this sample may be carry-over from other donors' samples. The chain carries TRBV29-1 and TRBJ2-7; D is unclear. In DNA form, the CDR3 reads TGCAGCGTGGTCGACGGCTACGAGCAGTACTTC. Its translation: CSVVDGYEQYF.